Each of the 17 T cell receptor beta chains below was sequenced from the same sample in a study of human T cells and chemical hapten exposure. Using its own MiXCR run on the RACE reads, TCRdb lists one record per CDR3 protein. This sample carries 50,000 to 65,000 distinct CDR3 sequences, roughly 8.8% of them seen once, and the ten largest clones take around 14%. As for time point: pre-sensitization, week 0. The treatment was: therapeutic diphenylcyclopropenone sensitization with weekly scalp DPC. The sequences come from whole blood, collected in connection with sensitization to the hapten diphenylcyclopropenone (DPC). These TCRs come from a woman aged 40 to 50 with alopecia areata. Some clones in this sample may be carry-over from other donors' samples.

This clonotype appeared many times. The chain uses TRBV2 and TRBJ2-3; D may be TRBD1 or TRBD2 (5 bases each). Trimming removed 11 bases at V and 0 bases at J, with 15 bases between. CDR3 length: 14 amino acids. Germline V lookup: CDR1 SNHLY, CDR2 FYNNEI. The CDR3 DNA reads TGTGCCTCCCAGTGGGACGGTAGCACAGATACGCAGTATTTT. This encodes CASQWDGSTDTQYF.

This clonotype was picked up many times. The chain carries TRBV7-2 and TRBJ1-6; the D gene is possibly TRBD1 (5 bases). Trimming removed 5 bases at V and 5 bases at J, with 19 bases between. Germline assignment: CDR1 SGHTA and CDR2 FQGNSA. The CDR3 is made up of 17 amino acids. The DNA of the CDR3 is TGTGCCAGCAGCAATTACAGGTTCCGAACCGATAATTCACCCCTCCACTTT. Protein product: CASSNYRFRTDNSPLHF.

This clonotype has ten or more counts. V is TRBV3-1 and J is TRBJ1-1, with D unclear. CDR3 length: 13 residues. In germline, CDR1 is LGHDT, CDR2 YNNKEL (reference sequence). Trimming stripped 3 bases from V and 3 bases from J, with 8 bases between. DNA of the CDR3: TGTGCCAGCAGCCAGGGAGTGTACACTGAAGCTTTCTTT. Encoded protein: CASSQGVYTEAFF.

This clonotype appeared many times. The V and J genes are TRBV12-3 or TRBV12-4 and TRBJ2-3; possibly TRBD1 or TRBD2 for D (6 bases each). The CDR3 runs to 15 residues. Trimming pared 7 bases from V and 4 bases from J, leaving 18 bases between. CDR3: CASIFRGQGSDTQYF. The CDR3 DNA is TGTGCCAGCATCTTCCGGGGGCAGGGCTCAGATACGCAGTATTTT.

This clonotype was seen more than once but under ten times. The chain recombines TRBV11-2 with TRBJ2-2; D not certain. The CDR3 totals 15 residues. V lost 2 bases and J 0 bases, leaving 7 bases between the germline ends. CDR1 and CDR2 (germline): SGHAT, FQNNGV. CDR3 coding DNA: TGTGCCAGCAGCTTACCCCCCGCGAACACCGGGGAGCTGTTTTTT. It yields the protein CASSLPPANTGELFF.

This clonotype came up a few times. J is TRBJ2-7 and V is TRBV4-3, with unresolved D. Trimming cost V 0 bases and J 3 bases, with 6 bases left between them. The CDR3 has 13 residues. Looked up from germline, CDR1 is LGHNA and CDR2 is YSLEER. DNA for the CDR3: TGCGCCAGCAGCCAAGAGGGGTACTACGAGCAGTACTTC. Encoded protein: CASSQEGYYEQYF.

This clonotype has at least ten counts. The rearrangement uses TRBV11-3 and TRBJ1-1; D call uncertain. Germline-derived CDR1 and CDR2 are SGHNT and YENEEA. This CDR3 is 15 amino acids long. V was pared by 1 base and J by 1 base, with 10 bases between. CDR3 residues: CASSLGGTQNTEAFF. Here the CDR3 DNA reads TGTGCCAGCAGCTTAGGAGGCACTCAGAACACTGAAGCTTTCTTT.

V gene TRBV7-9 combines with J gene TRBJ2-5; 7 bases are a match to TRBD1. Germline V gene lookup returns CDR1 SEHNR and CDR2 FQNEAQ (reference sequence). The ends lost 7 bases at V and 1 base at J; junction bases unmatched: 3. The CDR3 runs to 13 residues. CDR3: CASTGQIQETQYF. The CDR3 DNA is TGTGCCAGCACGGGACAGATCCAAGAGACCCAGTACTTC.

The chain employs TRBV5-1 and TRBJ2-7, with a weak D call TRBD1 (5 bases). Trimming pared 1 base from V and 6 bases from J, leaving 8 bases between. The CDR3 totals 12 residues. Germline V lookup: CDR1 SGHRS, CDR2 YFSETQ. CDR3 residues: CASSLRRGEQYF. DNA of the CDR3: TGCGCCAGCAGCTTGAGAAGGGGCGAGCAGTACTTC.

This clonotype was seen many times. J is TRBJ2-1 and V is TRBV18, with D tentatively TRBD1 (6 bases). The CDR3 is made up of 15 amino acids. Trimming took 0 bases from V and 6 from J, leaving 12 bases between them. In germline, CDR1 is KGHSH, CDR2 LQKENI. CDR3 loop: CASSPPGTGTNEQFF. As DNA, the CDR3 is TGTGCCAGCTCACCACCCGGTACAGGGACCAATGAGCAGTTCTTC.

This clonotype was found a few times. The rearrangement links TRBV4-3 to TRBJ2-4; TRBD1 matches at 8 bases. Germline V gene lookup returns CDR1 LGHNA and CDR2 YSLEER. V lost 0 bases to trimming and J lost 9 bases; unmatched junction nucleotides: 10. This CDR3 has 16 amino acids. The CDR3 sequence is CASSQDIQGVGGIQYF. CDR3 nucleotide sequence: TGCGCCAGCAGCCAAGACATACAGGGGGTCGGTGGCATTCAGTACTTC.

The chain employs TRBV12-3 or TRBV12-4 and TRBJ1-6; unclear D gene. The CDR3 length is 14 residues. The germline V and J ends were trimmed by 7 bases and 7 bases, with 14 bases remaining between them. The CDR3 DNA follows: TGTGCCAGCACCACCGGACCTAGCAATTCACCCCTCCACTTT. Its translation: CASTTGPSNSPLHF.

In this sample, this clonotype turned up a few times. The rearrangement links TRBV18 to TRBJ1-4; TRBD1 aligns across 8 bases. Looked up from germline, CDR1 is KGHSH and CDR2 is LQKENI. The CDR3 runs 13 residues. The ends lost 5 bases at V and 8 bases at J; junction bases unmatched: 4. The CDR3 reads CASSYRQGEKLFF. CDR3 sequence (DNA): TGTGCCAGCTCATACCGACAGGGGGAAAAACTGTTTTTT.

This clonotype was detected a few times. The chain has TRBV7-3 and TRBJ2-5; 8 bases map to TRBD2. The CDR3 is made up of 14 amino acids. Unmatched junction bases numbered 6, after V lost 4 bases and J lost 5 bases. The germline CDR1 and CDR2 sequences are SGHTA and FQGTGA. Here the CDR3 reads CASSSRGGLETQYF. The CDR3 DNA sequence: TGTGCCAGCAGCTCTCGGGGGGGCCTGGAGACCCAGTACTTC.

This clonotype was counted a few times. The chain couples TRBV11-2 to TRBJ2-7; 8 nucleotides align to TRBD2. The germline gives CDR1 SGHAT, CDR2 FQNNGV. There are 15 residues in the CDR3. V gave up 1 base and J gave up 3 bases; unmatched junction bases: 5. DNA for the CDR3: TGTGCCAGCAGCTTAGCAGCGGGGGACCTCTACGAGCAGTACTTC. Translation: CASSLAAGDLYEQYF.

The table lists this clonotype with a few counts. The chain uses TRBV28 and TRBJ1-1; D unresolved. The CDR3 loop spans 10 amino acids. The V and J ends lost 8 bases and 3 bases respectively, with 4 bases between them. Germline V gene lookup returns CDR1 MDHEN and CDR2 SYDVKM. The CDR3 sequence: CASSYTEAFF. CDR3 nucleotides: TGTGCCAGCTCCTACACTGAAGCTTTCTTT.

The chain recombines TRBV12-2 with TRBJ1-3; TRBD1 is the table's D call, not checked against the DNA. TRBV12-2 is deemed a pseudogene. The CDR3 is 16 amino acids. CDR3 sequence: CASRLPQDRSGNTIYF. In DNA form, the CDR3 reads TGTGCAAGTCGCTTACCACAGGATCGCTCTGGAAACACCATATATTTT.